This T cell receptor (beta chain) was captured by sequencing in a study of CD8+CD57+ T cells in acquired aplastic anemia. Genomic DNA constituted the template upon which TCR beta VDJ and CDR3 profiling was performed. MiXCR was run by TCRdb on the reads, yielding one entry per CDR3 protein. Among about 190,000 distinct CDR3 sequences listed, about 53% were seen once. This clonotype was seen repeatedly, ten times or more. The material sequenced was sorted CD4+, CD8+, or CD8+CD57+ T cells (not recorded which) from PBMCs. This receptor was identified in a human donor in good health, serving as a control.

The chain's CDR3 is CSAPFFRGAFF. CDR3 DNA: TGCAGTGCACCCTTTTTCAGGGGCGCTTTCTTT. The V and J genes are TRBV20-1 and TRBJ1-1, with D possibly being TRBD1 (6 bases). Trimming took off 6 bases at V and 11 bases at J, with 16 bases between the two ends. CDR1 and CDR2 (germline): DFQATT, SNEGSKA (reference sequence). This CDR3 has 11 amino acids.